This entry is about one T cell receptor (beta chain). The antigen is unknown. Patients were excluded for autoimmune disease history or systemic immunosuppression. The entry originates in a study of OX40 agonist ivuxolimab in advanced cancers. Study findings and constraints: Among some nonresponders, normalized T-cell clonal expansion was also low.

TCRdb keeps only in-frame clones here, not all; method: immunoSEQ multiplex PCR. The sample shows nearly 45,000 clones, about 89% of them seen only once. The CDR3 consists of 15 residues. Looked up from germline, CDR1 is SGHAT and CDR2 is FQNNGV. After removal of 5 bases from V and 2 bases from J, the junction contained 5 bases not matched to a gene. This rearrangement joins TRBV11-2 to TRBJ2-3; 9 positions match TRBD1. The clonotype was recovered from an adult with an advanced solid tumor such as melanoma, head and neck, liver or kidney cancer. The specimen comprised CD4+ or CD8+ T cells sorted from blood, sampled in a trial of the OX40 agonist ivuxolimab. The CDR3 loop reads CASSPGQGSTDTQYF. The CDR3 DNA follows: TGTGCCAGCAGCCCAGGACAGGGGTCCACAGATACGCAGTATTTT.